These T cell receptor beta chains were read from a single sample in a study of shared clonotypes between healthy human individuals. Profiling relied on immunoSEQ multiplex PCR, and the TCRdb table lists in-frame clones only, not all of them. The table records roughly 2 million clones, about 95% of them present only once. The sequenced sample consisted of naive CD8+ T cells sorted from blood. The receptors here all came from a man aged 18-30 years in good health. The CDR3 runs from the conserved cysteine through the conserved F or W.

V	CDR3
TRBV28	CASSSMDRAPSYEQYF
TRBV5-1	CASRKTGIYGYTF
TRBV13	CASSLGAAEQYF
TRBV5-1	CASSLYGQDPLNEQYF
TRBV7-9	CASSRTGVAEKLFF
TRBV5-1	CASSLVSGGPWDNEQFF
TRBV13	CASSSANSGYGYTF
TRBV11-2	CASSFWGDKTGELFF
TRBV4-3	CASSQDGGLAESYEQYF
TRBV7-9	CASSALGRERGETQYF
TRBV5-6	CASSLLTAYYEQYF
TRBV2	CASSGPLQRGGVDTQYF
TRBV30	CAWSEGSGLSYEQYF
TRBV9	CASSAPLAGEGTDTQYF
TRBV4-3	CASSQEAGLNTEAFF
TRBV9	CASSASEYNEQFF
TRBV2	CASSEGPGSNQPQHF
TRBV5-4	CASSLESQSYGYTF
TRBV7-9	CASSFGYGGTYEQYF
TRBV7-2	CASSRSRWGGKGSPLHF
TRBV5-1	CASKTQFSYEQYF
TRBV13	CASSLGLYRADQPQHF
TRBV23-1	CASSENFPGRVFKETQYF
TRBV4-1	CASSQQRLAGSTDTQYF
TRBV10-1	CASSLGPTAEAFF
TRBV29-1	CSVETGDGYGYTF
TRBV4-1	CASSLAGESRGQFF
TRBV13	CASSFDRSSYEQYF
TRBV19	CASSMGQTYEQYF
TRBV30	CAWNAGQGASYVEQYF
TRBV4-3	CASSQDEEGENTEAFF
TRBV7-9	CASSPTSGTYEQYF
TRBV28	CASSFSLTGGPQDTQYF
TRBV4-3	CASSQVPSGLYGYTF
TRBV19	CASSIGWDSNQPQHF
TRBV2	CASSEFAGGNYEQYF
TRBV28	CASGTEGYEQYF
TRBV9	CASSVSAGNEQFF
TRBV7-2	CASSLGGSEQYF
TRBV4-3	CASSPDRVTEAFF
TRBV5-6	CASSRDDRDTEAFF
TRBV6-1	CASSEAGGSQPQHF
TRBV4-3	CASSQAVLAVYEQYF
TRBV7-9	CASSLVGSDNEQFF
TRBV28	CASGIQGDYEQYF
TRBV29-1	CSVEDGGASYEQYF
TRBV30	CAWSEGGEQFF
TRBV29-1	CSVTGVYGDEQYF
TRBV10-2	CASSEYRGGTEAFF
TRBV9	CASSSNQETQYF
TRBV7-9	CASSLGTGLSYEQYF
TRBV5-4	CASSLGRGQSETQYF
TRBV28	CASSVDRANTGELFF
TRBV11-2	CASSLVAGVPYNEQFF
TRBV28	CASSPRGVRTGIGYEQYF
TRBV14	CASSQGLAGDTYEQYF
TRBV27	CASGGRGGSSYEQYF
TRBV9	CASSDRGDDSPLHF
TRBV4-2	CASSQELGYEQYF
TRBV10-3	CAISDSGRPYEQYF